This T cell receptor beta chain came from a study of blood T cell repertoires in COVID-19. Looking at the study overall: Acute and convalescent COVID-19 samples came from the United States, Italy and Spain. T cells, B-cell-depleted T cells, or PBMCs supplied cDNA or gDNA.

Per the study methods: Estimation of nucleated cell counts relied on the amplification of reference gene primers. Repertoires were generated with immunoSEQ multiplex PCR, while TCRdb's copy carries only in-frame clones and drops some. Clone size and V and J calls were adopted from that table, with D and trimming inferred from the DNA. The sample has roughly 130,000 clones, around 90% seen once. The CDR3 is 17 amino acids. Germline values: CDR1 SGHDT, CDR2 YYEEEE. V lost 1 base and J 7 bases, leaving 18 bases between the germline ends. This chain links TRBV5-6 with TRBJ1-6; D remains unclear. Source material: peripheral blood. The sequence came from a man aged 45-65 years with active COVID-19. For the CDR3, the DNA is TGTGCCAGCAGCTTGAAGCGATTCGAGGCGCGGAATTCACCCCTCCACTTT. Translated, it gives CASSLKRFEARNSPLHF. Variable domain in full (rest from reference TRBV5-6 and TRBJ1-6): DAGVTQSPTHLIKTRGQQVTLRCSPKSGHDTVSWYQQALGQGPQFIFQYYEEEERQRGNFPDRFSGHQFPNYSSELNVNALLLGDSALYLCASSLKRFEARNSPLHFGNGTRLTVT.